The entry that follows covers one T cell receptor beta chain sequence. The input for sorted-subset replicate PCRs was 200 to 250 ng DNA, tens of thousands of T cell genomes. TCRdb's table, derived via immunoSEQ multiplex PCR, lists solely in-frame clones and lacks some. The sample lists roughly 1 million clones, about three quarters occurring once. This specimen belongs to a study of shared clonotypes between healthy human individuals. Those who donated were healthy HIV-negative adults, with no recent acute infections or vaccinations reported. The receptor was isolated from a man aged 18 to 29 in good health. The sample comprised memory CD4+ T cells sorted from blood. Subset defined: CD45RA-negative fraction.

CDR3 DNA: TGCGCCAGCAGCTTTGCTGAGACAGGGAGGATGATGTTTTTT. It translates to CASSFAETGRMMFF. The V call is TRBV5-1, the J call TRBJ2-2, with D possibly being TRBD1 (7 bases). Per germline, CDR1 SGHRS and CDR2 YFSETQ. The CDR3 totals 14 residues. Trimming cost V 2 bases and J 15 bases, with 20 bases left between them.